Sequencing of this T cell receptor beta chain was carried out in a study of CD8 T cells in Susac syndrome. Study observations and caveats: Across the total CD8+ repertoires, roughly 17 Susac-specific public clones were found. The CD8+ TEMRA repertoires yielded a few such clones.

About this clonotype: Antigen: not known.

TCR beta from blood CD8+ and CD4+ T cells was sequenced. As judged by recently defined diagnostic criteria, patients with Susac syndrome had definite or probable disease. Random hexamers were used to reverse transcribe the RNA input (about 0.45 to 1 ug). The amplification used immunoSEQ multiplex PCR on TCR beta CDR3; it spanned 54 Vbeta and 13 Jbeta. Each CDR3 protein gets one entry after TCRdb re-called the immunoSEQ multiplex PCR reads with MiXCR. The sample lists 80,000 to 95,000 distinct CDR3 sequences; 85% to 95% were seen once. Sequencing was performed on CD8+ T cells from PBMCs. This TCR was recovered from a human donor with Susac syndrome.

This CDR3 is CASSLTSGVNHEQYF. DNA for the CDR3: TGTGCCAGCAGCTTGACTAGCGGGGTCAACCACGAGCAGTACTTC. The V gene is TRBV7-9, the J gene TRBJ2-7, with 11 bases lining up with TRBD2. The trim removed 3 bases at V and 5 bases at J, leaving 6 bases unmatched. CDR1 and CDR2 from the germline V gene are SEHNR and FQNEAQ (reference sequence). The CDR3 totals 15 residues.